This T cell receptor (beta chain) was found in a study of blood T cell repertoires in COVID-19. The CDR3 length is 13 residues. In the original workflow: Estimated nucleated cell counts came from reference gene primer amplification. TCRdb keeps only in-frame clones here, not all; method: immunoSEQ multiplex PCR. The DNA gave D and trimming, while V, J and clone size come from that table. Of about 62,000 clones listed, roughly 88% are singletons. The source is a woman aged 80 or older with acute or convalescent COVID-19. The chain links TRBV21-1 to TRBJ1-2. TRBV21-1 is assigned pseudogene status. The sample consisted of peripheral blood. The CDR3 protein is CASSPPMIYGYTF. The CDR3 DNA sequence: TGTGCCAGCAGCCCACCTATGATCTATGGCTACACCTTC.